These 7 T cell receptor beta chains originate from one sample sequenced in a study of CD8+CD57+ T cells in acquired aplastic anemia. The use of genomic DNA as template underpinned the TCR beta VDJ and CDR3 profiling. Each CDR3 protein is one row after TCRdb ran MiXCR on the reads. This table holds some 200,000 distinct CDR3 sequences, less than 60% found once. Flow cytometry had shown expanded CD8+CD57+ cells in the patients chosen for sequencing. Sequencing was done on a sample of sorted CD4+, CD8+, or CD8+CD57+ T cells (not recorded which) from PBMCs. Receptors originate from a human donor with aplastic anemia.

This clonotype was recorded only once. The chain links TRBV7-9 to TRBJ2-1; D call uncertain. Per germline, CDR1 SEHNR and CDR2 FQNEAQ (reference sequence). V shed 5 bases and J shed 1 base, with 6 bases lying between them. The CDR3 extends over 13 amino acids. CDR3 sequence: CASSPVSYNEQFF. The CDR3 DNA reads as TGTGCCAGCAGCCCCGTGTCCTACAATGAGCAGTTCTTC.

The CDR3 bases are TGTGCCAGCAGCTTAGGCCTAACAGATACGCAGTATTTT. Residues: CASSLGLTDTQYF. This chain uses TRBV7-2 with TRBJ2-3; D is uncertain. The V end lost 1 base, the J end lost 3 bases, and 5 bases lay between the germline ends. Germline assignment: CDR1 SGHTA and CDR2 FQGNSA. This CDR3 comprises 13 residues.

J is TRBJ2-1 and V is TRBV10-3; tentatively, D is TRBD1 or TRBD2 (6 bases each). V lost 6 bases to trimming and J lost 6 bases, with 18 bases between them. This CDR3 comprises 15 residues. CDR1 is ENHRY and CDR2 is SYGVKD in the germline V gene. The CDR3 DNA reads TGTGCCATCAGCGGGGGAGACAGGTCTGGCAATGAGCAGTTCTTC. Translation gives CAISGGDRSGNEQFF.

This chain joins TRBV24-1 and TRBJ2-3, with no clear D. The CDR3 is made up of 12 amino acids. Germline V gene data show CDR1 as KGHDR and CDR2 as SFDVKD. Trimming took 1 base from V and 2 from J, leaving 0 bases between them. CDR3 nucleotides: TGTGCCACCAGTGATTTCACAGATACGCAGTATTTT. Translating it yields CATSDFTDTQYF.

This clonotype was observed at least ten times. The chain is built from TRBV7-2 and TRBJ2-5; 8 bases align to TRBD1. Germline CDR1 reads SGHTA; CDR2 reads FQGNSA. CDR3 size: 12 residues. The trim removed 6 bases at V and 5 bases at J, leaving 2 bases unmatched. CDR3 coding DNA: TGTGCCAGCAGGAGACAGGGGGAGACCCAGTACTTC. The encoded protein is CASRRQGETQYF. Full variable domain (missing parts from reference TRBV7-2 and TRBJ2-5): GAGVSQSPSNKVTEKGKDVELRCDPISGHTALYWYRQSLGQGLEFLIYFQGNSAPDKSGLPSDRFSAERTGGSVSTLTIQRTQQEDSAVYLCASRRQGETQYFGPGTRLLVL.

This clonotype came up a few times. CDR3: CASRFIPGNQPQHF. CDR3 DNA sequence: TGTGCCAGCAGGTTCATACCGGGCAATCAGCCCCAGCATTTT. The gene calls are TRBV28 and TRBJ1-5; D is undetermined. The germline V and J ends were trimmed by 6 bases and 2 bases, with 11 bases remaining between them. The CDR3 runs 14 residues. CDR1 is MDHEN and CDR2 is SYDVKM in the germline V gene.

V gene TRBV6-1 combines with J gene TRBJ2-7; TRBD1 aligns across 9 bases. The germline V gene encodes CDR1 MNHNS and CDR2 SASEGT. The CDR3 contains 12 residues. V shed 10 bases, J shed 6 bases, and the junction held 7 bases outside the gene matches. CDR3 amino acids: CATGQGWFEQYF. CDR3 DNA sequence: TGTGCCACCGGACAGGGGTGGTTCGAGCAGTACTTC.